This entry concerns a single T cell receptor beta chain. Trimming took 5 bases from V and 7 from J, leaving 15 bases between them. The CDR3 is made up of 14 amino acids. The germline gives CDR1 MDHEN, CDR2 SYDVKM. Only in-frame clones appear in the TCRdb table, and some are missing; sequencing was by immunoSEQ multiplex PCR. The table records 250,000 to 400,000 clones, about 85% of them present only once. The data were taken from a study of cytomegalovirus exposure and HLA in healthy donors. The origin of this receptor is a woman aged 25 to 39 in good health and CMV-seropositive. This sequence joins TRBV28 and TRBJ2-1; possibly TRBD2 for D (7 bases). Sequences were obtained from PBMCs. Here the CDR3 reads CASSDRGAWNEQFF. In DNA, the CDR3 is TGTGCCAGCAGTGACCGGGGGGCCTGGAATGAGCAGTTCTTC. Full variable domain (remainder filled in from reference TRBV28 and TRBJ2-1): DVKVTQSSRYLVKRTGEKVFLECVQDMDHENMFWYRQDPGLGLRLIYFSYDVKMKEKGDIPEGYSVSREKKERFSLILESASTNQTSMYLCASSDRGAWNEQFFGPGTRLTVL.